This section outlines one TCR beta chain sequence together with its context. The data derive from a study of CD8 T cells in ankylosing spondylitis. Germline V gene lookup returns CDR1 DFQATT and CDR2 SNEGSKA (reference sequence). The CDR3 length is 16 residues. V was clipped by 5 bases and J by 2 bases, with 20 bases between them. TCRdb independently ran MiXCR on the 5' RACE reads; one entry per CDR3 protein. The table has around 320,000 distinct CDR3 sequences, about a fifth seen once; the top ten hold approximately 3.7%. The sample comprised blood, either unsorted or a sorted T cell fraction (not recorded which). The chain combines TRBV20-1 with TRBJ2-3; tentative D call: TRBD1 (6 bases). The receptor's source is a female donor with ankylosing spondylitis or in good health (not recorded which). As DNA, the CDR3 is TGCAGTGCTTATAACAGGGCCCTACAATCCACAGATACGCAGTATTTT. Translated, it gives CSAYNRALQSTDTQYF.